This T cell receptor (beta chain) originates from a study of blood T cell repertoires in COVID-19. This table comes from immunoSEQ multiplex PCR, and its TCRdb copy is limited to in-frame clones, with some not included. Of 100,000 or so clones in the sample, nearly 90% were seen once. Trimming cost V 4 bases and J 8 bases; bases outside gene matches: 4. This CDR3 has 13 amino acids. From germline, CDR1 is ENHRY and CDR2 SYGVKD. The genes are TRBV10-3 and TRBJ1-2; 10 bases line up with TRBD1. Sequenced sample: peripheral blood. The clonotype was recovered from a woman aged 55-69 years with acute or convalescent COVID-19. The CDR3 spells CAISGDRGGGYTF. DNA for the CDR3: TGTGCCATCAGTGGGGACAGGGGCGGGGGCTACACCTTC.